Presented here are 30 T cell receptor beta chains from one specimen sequenced in a study of T-cell memory formation after mild COVID-19. TCRdb called the 5' RACE reads again in MiXCR, with one record for every CDR3 protein. The sample records hundreds of thousands of distinct CDR3 sequences, about 22% being singletons. Sequencing was done on a sample of PBMCs or a T cell subset sorted from them (not recorded which). The receptor source for this set is an adult woman who had mild COVID-19 (a few samples of this study predate the infection). Cell type and time point are not known.

This clonotype was observed a handful of times. This sequence joins TRBV13 and TRBJ2-1; the D gene is possibly TRBD2 (6 bases). The ends were cut back, 5 bases at V and 4 bases at J, with 30 bases in the middle. The CDR3 has 20 residues. Germline values: CDR1 PRHDT, CDR2 FYEKMQ (reference sequence). This CDR3 is CASSPQLGRGGDIGYNEQFF. The CDR3 DNA sequence: TGTGCCAGCAGCCCACAACTAGGGCGGGGTGGGGATATCGGATACAATGAGCAGTTCTTC.

This chain joins TRBV20-1 and TRBJ1-5, with TRBD1 matching 8 bases. CDR3 length equals 14 residues. The ends lost 3 bases at V and 4 bases at J; junction bases unmatched: 5. Germline V CDR1 and CDR2: DFQATT, SNEGSKA (reference sequence). The CDR3 protein is CSARDRVWNQPQHF. In DNA form, the CDR3 reads TGCAGTGCTAGGGACAGGGTATGGAATCAGCCCCAGCATTTT.

The CDR3 spells CASSLMGGTEAFF. CDR3 coding DNA: TGTGCCAGCTCCCTTATGGGGGGAACTGAAGCTTTCTTT. This rearrangement joins TRBV7-3 to TRBJ1-1; the D gene is possibly TRBD1 (5 bases). CDR1 and CDR2 (germline): SGHTA, FQGTGA. Trimming cost V 8 bases and J 5 bases, with 15 bases left between them. The CDR3 is made up of 13 amino acids.

Many counts were recorded for this clonotype. One end of the junction does not line up with germline, which may come from a read error. This rearrangement joins TRBV5-1 to TRBJ2-5; TRBD2 matches 11 bases. The germline gives CDR1 SGHRS, CDR2 YFSETQ. The CDR3 loop spans 15 amino acids. In DNA form, the CDR3 reads TGTGCCAGCAGTCTGACTAGCGGGGACCAAGAGACCCAGTACTTC. This sequence encodes CASSLTSGDQETQYF.

The genes are TRBV7-2 and TRBJ2-7, with a tentative D call TRBD1 (6 bases). V was trimmed by 5 bases and J by 3 bases, leaving 23 bases between them. Germline V gene sequence: CDR1 SGHTA, CDR2 FQGNSA. The CDR3 is made up of 17 amino acids. CDR3 in amino acids: CASSTTGISQGYYEQYF. CDR3 coding DNA: TGTGCCAGCAGCACAACAGGGATCTCACAGGGATACTACGAGCAGTACTTC.

The chain is built from TRBV6-5 and TRBJ1-1, with a weak D call TRBD1 (5 bases). CDR3 length: 17 residues. V lost 7 bases and J 1 base, leaving 22 bases between the germline ends. CDR1 is MNHEY and CDR2 is SVGAGI in the germline V gene. DNA for the CDR3: TGTGCCAGCACTAGATTGATCGGGACCGGGGCGAACACTGAAGCTTTCTTT. This sequence encodes CASTRLIGTGANTEAFF.

The CDR3 DNA reads TGTGCCACCACTGCGGTGGGGAACACTGAAGCTTTCTTT. Protein product: CATTAVGNTEAFF. The chain employs TRBV2 and TRBJ1-1; D unresolved. Germline values: CDR1 SNHLY, CDR2 FYNNEI. V lost 10 bases and J 1 base, leaving 13 bases between the germline ends. The length of the CDR3 is 13 residues.

This clonotype was seen a handful of times. The gene calls are TRBV6-5 and TRBJ1-4, with 7 bases matching TRBD1. The CDR3 is made up of 17 amino acids. After removal of 8 bases from V and 8 bases from J, the junction contained 20 bases not matched to a gene. The V gene's germline CDR1 is MNHEY and CDR2 SVGAGI. Written as DNA, the CDR3 is TGTGCCAGCCGACCAGGCCTTTTACAGGGGTTTGGGGAAAAACTGTTTTTT. This gives the protein CASRPGLLQGFGEKLFF.

This chain connects TRBV6-5 to TRBJ1-3; D not certain. Trimming pared 6 bases from V and 5 bases from J, leaving 8 bases between. Germline V gene sequence: CDR1 MNHEY, CDR2 SVGAGI. The CDR3 runs to 12 residues. The CDR3 is CASSTGRNTIYF. In DNA form, the CDR3 reads TGTGCCAGCAGCACCGGGAGAAACACCATATATTTT.

The V gene is TRBV4-2, the J gene TRBJ2-7; 13 bases are a match to TRBD2. Trimming at V came to 4 bases and at J to 0 bases, leaving 6 bases not matched to a gene. Looked up from germline, CDR1 is LGHNA and CDR2 is YNFKEQ. The CDR3 sequence is 17 residues long. CDR3 nucleotides: TGTGCCAGCAGCCTTCGGACTAGCGGGGGTTCCTCCTACGAGCAGTACTTC. Protein product: CASSLRTSGGSSYEQYF.

This clonotype showed up just a few times. The DNA for the CDR3 is TGTGCCAGCGAGACTAGCGGGGGGGCCTATGAGCAGTTCTTC. It is translated as CASETSGGAYEQFF. The V call is TRBV6-1, the J call TRBJ2-1; 14 bases are a match to TRBD2. Trimming took 8 bases from V and 8 from J; bases not matched to a gene: 5. The germline CDR1 and CDR2 sequences are MNHNS and SASEGT. The CDR3 length is 14 residues.

This clonotype showed up just a few times. The V call is TRBV12-3 or TRBV12-4, the J call TRBJ2-5; either TRBD1 or TRBD2 may fit D (6 bases each). Deletions cut 7 bases from V and 5 bases from J, with 20 bases between. This CDR3 is 15 amino acids long. The CDR3 region has the DNA TGTGCCAGCACCCCAGTTATGGGGGGCGCGGAGACCCAGTACTTC. This encodes CASTPVMGGAETQYF.

The chain uses TRBV3-1 and TRBJ2-3; D gene ambiguous. CDR3 length: 14 amino acids. Trimming took 4 bases from V and 6 from J, leaving 14 bases between them. Germline CDR1 and CDR2: LGHDT and YNNKEL (reference sequence). CDR3 sequence: CASSLSSSSDTQYF. In nucleotides, the CDR3 is TGTGCCAGCAGCCTCTCTAGTTCTTCCGATACGCAGTATTTT.

This clonotype was seen a few times. The rearrangement joins TRBV6-2 or TRBV6-3 to TRBJ2-7; the match to TRBD2 covers 11 bases. This CDR3 spans 15 amino acids. Germline assignment: CDR1 MNHEY and CDR2 SVGEGT. Trimming removed 4 bases from V and 0 bases from J; junction bases left unmatched: 2. The CDR3 protein is CASSSSGRSSYEQYF. In DNA, the CDR3 is TGTGCCAGCAGTTCTAGCGGGAGGAGCTCCTACGAGCAGTACTTC.

The rearrangement links TRBV7-3 to TRBJ2-1, with a possible D match to TRBD2 (7 bases). The V gene lost 1 base and the J gene lost 7 bases, with 17 bases spanning the gap. Germline loops: CDR1 SGHTA, CDR2 FQGTGA. The CDR3 is made up of 16 amino acids. The CDR3 coding sequence is TGTGCCAGCAGCTTAATGTCGGCGGGGGCTGGGAATGAGCAGTTCTTC. Its protein is CASSLMSAGAGNEQFF.

The chain has TRBV6-5 and TRBJ2-4; TRBD1 matches 9 bases. The CDR3 has 18 residues. With V trimmed by 0 bases and J by 2 bases, 8 bases remained unmatched. CDR1 and CDR2 from the germline V gene are MNHEY and SVGAGI. Here the CDR3 reads CASSYSAPGQGTKNIQYF. In nucleotides, the CDR3 is TGTGCCAGCAGTTACTCAGCACCGGGACAGGGCACCAAAAACATTCAGTACTTC.

V and J are TRBV30 and TRBJ2-1; D possibly corresponds to TRBD2 (5 bases). V dropped 3 bases and J dropped 7 bases, with 7 bases sitting between them. Germline V gene lookup returns CDR1 GTSNPN and CDR2 SVGIG (reference sequence). The CDR3 sequence is 11 residues long. This CDR3 is CAWRRLNEQFF. The CDR3 coding sequence is TGTGCCTGGAGGAGACTAAATGAGCAGTTCTTC.

This chain links TRBV3-1 with TRBJ2-5; D is ambiguous. The V end was cut by 0 bases, the J end by 7 bases, with 9 bases between. The CDR3 loop spans 13 amino acids. Germline CDR1 and CDR2: LGHDT and YNNKEL (reference sequence). DNA for the CDR3: TGTGCCAGCAGCCAAGACGCGGTTGGGACCCAGTACTTC. Translation: CASSQDAVGTQYF.

This clonotype has a handful of counts. The chain employs TRBV7-3 and TRBJ2-1, with 13 nucleotides matching TRBD2. CDR1 and CDR2 from the germline V gene are SGHTA and FQGTGA. The CDR3 is 15 residues long. V lost 5 bases and J lost 9; bases outside the gene matches: 7. The CDR3 here is CASSTGGTSGIEQFF. In DNA, the CDR3 is TGTGCCAGCAGCACAGGGGGGACTAGCGGGATTGAGCAGTTCTTC.

CDR3 in amino acids: CASSFGSGDSFF. The CDR3, as DNA: TGTGCCAGCAGCTTTGGGAGTGGGGACTCGTTCTTC. This rearrangement joins TRBV7-9 to TRBJ2-1; D might be TRBD2 (6 bases). With 3 bases removed from V and 15 bases from J, the gap between germline ends came to 15 bases. CDR1 is SEHNR, CDR2 FQNEAQ, per germline (reference sequence). This CDR3 spans 12 amino acids.

The gene calls are TRBV5-1 and TRBJ2-1; TRBD1 or TRBD2 may be the D gene (6 bases each). The CDR3 runs 17 residues. Trimming removed 2 bases from V and 3 bases from J, with 18 bases in between. Germline V gene data show CDR1 as SGHRS and CDR2 as YFSETQ. Here the CDR3 DNA reads TGCGCCAGCAGCTTTCCCGGGGGCCGCTATAACTACAATGAGCAGTTCTTC. It translates to CASSFPGGRYNYNEQFF.

J is TRBJ2-3 and V is TRBV12-3 or TRBV12-4, with D tentatively TRBD2 (6 bases). Trimming cost V 6 bases and J 4 bases, with 11 bases left between them. CDR3 size: 13 residues. CDR3 nucleotides: TGTGCCAGCAGGGGACTGGGACCAGATACGCAGTATTTT. Protein sequence: CASRGLGPDTQYF.

This clonotype has a handful of counts. The J gene is TRBJ2-1, the V gene TRBV7-9, with a tentative D call TRBD2 (6 bases). Trimming took 5 bases from V and 4 from J, leaving 12 bases between them. This CDR3 has 14 residues. Germline loops: CDR1 SEHNR, CDR2 FQNEAQ (reference sequence). This chain's CDR3 is CASSPSGTYNEQFF. CDR3 DNA: TGTGCCAGCAGCCCCTCGGGGACTTACAATGAGCAGTTCTTC.

The V gene is TRBV24-1, the J gene TRBJ1-1; a weak D match, TRBD1 (5 bases). The CDR3 sequence is 15 residues long. Germline CDR1 is KGHDR and CDR2 is SFDVKD. V dropped 5 bases and J dropped 0 bases, with 12 bases sitting between them. The CDR3 sequence: CATSVTTGVNTEAFF. The CDR3 DNA is TGTGCCACCAGTGTCACCACAGGCGTGAACACTGAAGCTTTCTTT.

This clonotype was seen a handful of times. The chain uses TRBV6-6 and TRBJ1-5; D may be TRBD1 (5 bases). The V gene lost 6 bases and the J gene lost 2 bases, with 11 bases spanning the gap. Per germline, CDR1 MNHNY and CDR2 SVGAGI (reference sequence). The CDR3 runs 14 residues. In DNA, the CDR3 is TGTGCCAGCAGGCCCCAGGGTGGCAATCAGCCCCAGCATTTT. Protein: CASRPQGGNQPQHF.

Only a few counts were recorded for this clonotype. One junction end does not reproduce the germline sequence, and a read error may be involved. V usage is TRBV7-9 and J usage is TRBJ2-1; D is perhaps TRBD1 or TRBD2 (6 bases each). The CDR3 has 11 residues. Germline CDR1 is SEHNR and CDR2 is FQNEAQ (reference sequence). CDR3 sequence: CASRTNREVVF. The CDR3 coding sequence is TGTGCCAGCAGGACGAACAGGGAGGTGGTCTTC.

The CDR3 bases are TGCAGTGCTAGAGATACGGGGGCTGGATTTGGGTGGGCTTACGAGCAGTACTTC. This encodes CSARDTGAGFGWAYEQYF. The chain couples TRBV20-1 to TRBJ2-7, with D perhaps matching TRBD1 or TRBD2 (6 bases each). V lost 0 bases and J lost 4, with 25 bases in between. The germline V gene encodes CDR1 DFQATT and CDR2 SNEGSKA (reference sequence). The CDR3 extends over 18 amino acids.

The chain combines TRBV5-1 with TRBJ2-7, with 11 bases identical to TRBD1. The CDR3 extends over 14 amino acids. Germline lookup yields CDR1 SGHRS and CDR2 YFSETQ. V trimming: 6 bases; J trimming: 2 bases; junction bases outside the gene matches: 4. CDR3 protein: CASTTGQGAYEQYF. In nucleotides, the CDR3 is TGCGCCAGCACAACGGGACAGGGGGCCTACGAGCAGTACTTC.

This clonotype was seen more than once but under ten times. The chain carries TRBV5-5 and TRBJ2-2; D might be TRBD1 or TRBD2, each matching 5 bases. V lost 3 bases and J lost 2, with 20 bases in between. This CDR3 is 18 amino acids long. Germline V CDR1 and CDR2: SGHKS, YYEKEE (reference sequence). The CDR3 nucleotides are TGTGCCAGCAGCTCTCTGACCGGGACCGTCCTTAACACCGGGGAGCTGTTTTTT. Protein sequence: CASSSLTGTVLNTGELFF.

The chain links TRBV7-2 to TRBJ1-2; D possibly corresponds to TRBD1 (5 bases). Germline lookup yields CDR1 SGHTA and CDR2 FQGNSA. The V and J ends lost 5 bases and 7 bases respectively, with 14 bases between them. The length of the CDR3 is 13 residues. CDR3 in amino acids: CASSALRGSGYTF. The CDR3 DNA is TGTGCCAGCAGCGCCCTGAGGGGTTCTGGCTACACCTTC. The full variable domain, with the rest looked up from reference TRBV7-2 and TRBJ1-2, is GAGVSQSPSNKVTEKGKDVELRCDPISGHTALYWYRQSLGQGLEFLIYFQGNSAPDKSGLPSDRFSAERTGGSVSTLTIQRTQQEDSAVYLCASSALRGSGYTFGSGTRLTVV.